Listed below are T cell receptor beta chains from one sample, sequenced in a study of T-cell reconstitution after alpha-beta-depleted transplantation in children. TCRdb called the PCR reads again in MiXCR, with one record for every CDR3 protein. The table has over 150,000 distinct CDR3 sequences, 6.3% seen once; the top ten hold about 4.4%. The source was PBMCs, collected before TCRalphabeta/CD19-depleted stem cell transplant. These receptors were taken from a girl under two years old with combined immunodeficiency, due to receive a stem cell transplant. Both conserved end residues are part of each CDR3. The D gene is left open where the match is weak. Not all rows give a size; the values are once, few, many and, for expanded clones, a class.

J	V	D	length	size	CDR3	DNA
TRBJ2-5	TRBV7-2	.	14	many	CASSLDRYQETQYF	TGTGCCAGCAGCTTAGACAGGTACCAAGAGACCCAGTACTTC
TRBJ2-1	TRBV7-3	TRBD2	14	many	CASSQAGGYNEQFF	TGTGCCAGCAGCCAAGCGGGGGGCTACAATGAGCAGTTCTTC
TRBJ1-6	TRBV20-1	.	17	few	CSASGRVGAYYNSPLHF	TGCAGTGCATCGGGACGGGTGGGGGCTTACTATAATTCACCCCTCCACTTT
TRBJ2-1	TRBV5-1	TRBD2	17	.	CASSQFSGGSIYNEQFF	TGCGCCAGCAGCCAATTTAGCGGGGGGAGTATCTACAATGAGCAGTTCTTC
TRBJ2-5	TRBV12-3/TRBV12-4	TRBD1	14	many	CASSLATGEETQYF	TGTGCCAGCAGTTTAGCGACAGGGGAAGAGACCCAGTACTTC
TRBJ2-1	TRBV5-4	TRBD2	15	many	CASTPTTSGRGEQFF	TGTGCCAGCACCCCTACGACTAGCGGGAGGGGTGAGCAGTTCTTC
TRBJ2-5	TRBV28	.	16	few	CASSSDTTVLQETQYF	TGTGCCAGCAGTTCAGATACGACAGTCCTTCAAGAGACCCAGTACTTC
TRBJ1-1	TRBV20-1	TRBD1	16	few	CSAPSPSGQGETEAFF	TGCAGTGCTCCTAGCCCCTCGGGACAGGGGGAGACTGAAGCTTTCTTT
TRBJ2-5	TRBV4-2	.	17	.	CASSLLGSGALQETQYF	TGTGCCAGCAGCCTCCTAGGGTCGGGGGCCCTTCAAGAGACCCAGTACTTC
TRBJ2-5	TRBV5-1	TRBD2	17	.	CASSLGYSPRGRETQYF	TGCGCCAGCAGCTTGGGATATAGTCCCCGCGGGAGAGAGACCCAGTACTTC
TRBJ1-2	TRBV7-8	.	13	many	CASSPSSLPGYTF	TGTGCCAGCAGCCCGTCCTCCCTGCCTGGCTACACCTTC
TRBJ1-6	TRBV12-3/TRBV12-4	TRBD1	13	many	CASSLPDRANLHF	TGTGCCAGCAGTTTACCGGACAGGGCCAATCTCCACTTT
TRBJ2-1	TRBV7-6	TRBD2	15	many	CASSPWSSGGNEQFF	TGTGCCAGCAGCCCGTGGTCTAGCGGGGGTAATGAGCAGTTCTTC
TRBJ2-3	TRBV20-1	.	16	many	CSALNPLGIGTDTQYF	TGCAGTGCCTTGAACCCTTTAGGGATAGGTACAGATACGCAGTATTTT
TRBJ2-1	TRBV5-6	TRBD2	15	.	CASSLRLAEYNEQFF	TGTGCCAGCAGCTTGCGACTAGCGGAGTACAATGAGCAGTTCTTC
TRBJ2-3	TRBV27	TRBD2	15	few	CASTRGGRGTDTQYF	TGTGCCAGTACCCGCGGCGGGAGGGGCACAGATACGCAGTATTTT